These T cell receptor beta chains were read from a single sample in a study of cytomegalovirus exposure and HLA in healthy donors. TCRdb's copy holds only in-frame clones and misses some; the assay was immunoSEQ multiplex PCR. The sample holds around 230,000 clones, over 80% seen once. Specimen: PBMCs. Receptors were obtained from a man aged 35-49 years in good health and CMV-seropositive. Both conserved end residues are part of each CDR3. The order of the fields is J gene, D gene, clone size, V gene, CDR3 DNA, CDR3 protein. D genes are given only for firm matches. A row's size may be missing; if present it is once, few, many or a size class.

>TRBJ2-2|NA|NA|TRBV19
TGTGCCAGTAGTATAGGGAGGAAGAAAGAAGGGAACACCGGGGAGCTGTTTTTT
CASSIGRKKEGNTGELFF
>TRBJ2-7|TRBD2|NA|TRBV27
TGTGCCAGCAGTTGGACTAGCGGGAGCTCCTACGAGCAGTACTTC
CASSWTSGSSYEQYF
>TRBJ1-1|NA|NA|TRBV2
TGTGCCAGCAGTGAAGCCGGGAGGGGTTCCACTGAAGCTTTCTTT
CASSEAGRGSTEAFF
>TRBJ1-1|NA|NA|TRBV6-4
TGTGCCAGCAGTGAGGGGACATTCGCTTTCTTT
CASSEGTFAFF
>TRBJ1-2|NA|NA|TRBV15
TGTGCCACCAGCAGAGATTACGAGCCTCCCCACGGGTATGGCTACACCTTC
CATSRDYEPPHGYGYTF
>TRBJ2-1|NA|NA|TRBV19
TGTGCCAGTAGTGATGGGGCAGGGTACAATGAGCAGTTCTTC
CASSDGAGYNEQFF
>TRBJ2-1|TRBD2|NA|TRBV2
TGTGCCAGGGGATCAGGACCCGGGAGGAATGAGCAGTTCTTC
CARGSGPGRNEQFF
>TRBJ2-5|TRBD2|NA|TRBV5-1
TGCGCCAGCAGCTTGGGACTAGCGGGAAAAGAGACCCAGTACTTC
CASSLGLAGKETQYF
>TRBJ2-5|TRBD1|NA|TRBV30
TGTGCCTGGAGGGACAGGATCCAAGAGACCCAGTACTTC
CAWRDRIQETQYF
>TRBJ2-1|TRBD1|NA|TRBV5-1
TGCGCCAGCAGCTTGGTTTTGACAGGGAACAATGAGCAGTTCTTC
CASSLVLTGNNEQFF
>TRBJ2-7|NA|NA|TRBV2
TGTGCCAGCAGTGAAGGGAGGACCGAGCAGTACTTC
CASSEGRTEQYF
>TRBJ1-2|NA|NA|TRBV5-4
TGTGCCAGCATTACTAACTATGGCTACACCTTC
CASITNYGYTF
>TRBJ2-2|NA|few|TRBV10-1
TGCGCCAGCAGTGAGAACACATTAACCGGGGAGCTGTTTTTT
CASSENTLTGELFF
>TRBJ2-5|TRBD2|NA|TRBV30
TGTGCCTGGAGTGAGCTGACTAGCGGGAGGGCGGAGACCCAGTACTTC
CAWSELTSGRAETQYF
>TRBJ2-1|NA|NA|TRBV5-1
TGCGCCAGCAGTACCGTTAAGAGGGCTGATGAGCAGTTCTTC
CASSTVKRADEQFF
>TRBJ2-3|TRBD1|NA|TRBV6-5
TGTGCCAGCAGTTACGGGAAACAGGGGGCAGATACGCAGTATTTT
CASSYGKQGADTQYF
>TRBJ2-1|NA|NA|TRBV6-5
TGTGCCAGCAGTTACAGAAGCCAAAACTACAATGAGCAGTTCTTC
CASSYRSQNYNEQFF
>TRBJ2-7|TRBD2|NA|TRBV7-3
TGTGCCAGTTCGATACTAGCGGGAGGTAACGAGCAGTACTTC
CASSILAGGNEQYF
>TRBJ2-7|TRBD2|NA|TRBV4-1
TGCGCCAGCAGCCAAGATGGGGGGGGGTACGAGCAGTACTTC
CASSQDGGGYEQYF
>TRBJ2-7|TRBD2|NA|TRBV2
TGTGCCAGCACCCCAGAGGCTAGCGGGAGTCGTGAGCAGTACTTC
CASTPEASGSREQYF
>TRBJ2-6|NA|NA|TRBV28
TGTGCCAGCAGGACGGGTGGGGCCAACGTCCTGACTTTC
CASRTGGANVLTF
>TRBJ2-3|TRBD2|once|TRBV9
TGTGCCAGCAGCGCCTCACTAGCGGAGGTCACAGATACGCAGTATTTT
CASSASLAEVTDTQYF
>TRBJ2-7|TRBD1|NA|TRBV6-1
TGTGCCAGCAGCGAGAGGACAGGGGGAGGTTACGAGCAGTACTTC
CASSERTGGGYEQYF
>TRBJ2-2|TRBD2|NA|TRBV6-4
TGTGCCAGCAGCCCCGGGACTAGGGACACCGGGGAGCTGTTTTTT
CASSPGTRDTGELFF
>TRBJ1-1|NA|NA|TRBV6-5
TGTGCCAGCACCTTGCGGGGTCCGAACACTGAAGCTTTCTTT
CASTLRGPNTEAFF
>TRBJ2-7|TRBD2|NA|TRBV5-1
TGCGCCAGCAGCTTGCTAGCGGGGAGTTTTTCCCACGAGCAGTACTTC
CASSLLAGSFSHEQYF
>TRBJ2-1|TRBD1|NA|TRBV9
TGTGCCAGCAGCGTAGGCTTATCGACGACAGGGCCTCGGTTCAATGAGCAGTTCTTC
CASSVGLSTTGPRFNEQFF
>TRBJ2-1|TRBD2|NA|TRBV5-4
TGTGCCAGCAGCTTGACTAGCGGAGCCTACAATGAGCAGTTCTTC
CASSLTSGAYNEQFF
>TRBJ1-2|NA|NA|TRBV13
TGTGCCAGCAGACGGACGGGAGGTTCCTCTGGCTACACCTTC
CASRRTGGSSGYTF
>TRBJ1-2|NA|NA|TRBV27
TGTGCCAGCAGCGAGGGGGACATGAACTATGGCTACACCTTC
CASSEGDMNYGYTF
>TRBJ2-1|TRBD2|NA|TRBV5-1
TGCGCCAGCAGCTTGACTAGCGGGATTTCTGAGCAGTTCTTC
CASSLTSGISEQFF
>TRBJ2-1|TRBD2|NA|TRBV7-8
TGTGCCAGCAGCTTAGAACTAGCGGTCTCCTACAATGAGCAGTTCTTC
CASSLELAVSYNEQFF
>TRBJ2-5|NA|NA|TRBV27
TGTGCCAGCAGTTTATACCCGGGGATCCAAGAGACCCAGTACTTC
CASSLYPGIQETQYF
>TRBJ1-5|NA|NA|TRBV18
TGTGCCAGCTCACCACCATCAGGGGTAACAAATCAGCCCCAGCATTTT
CASSPPSGVTNQPQHF
>TRBJ1-2|NA|NA|TRBV29-1
TGCAGCGTTGAAGGCCGGGGGACGGCCGATTTCGAGTTTAACTATGGCTACACCTTC
CSVEGRGTADFEFNYGYTF
>TRBJ1-2|NA|NA|TRBV6-5
TGTGCCAGCACCCAGGGCTCCTATGGCTACACCTTC
CASTQGSYGYTF
>TRBJ1-2|NA|NA|TRBV2
TGTGCCAGCAGTGGCCAGTCTAACTATGGCTACACCTTC
CASSGQSNYGYTF
>TRBJ2-1|TRBD2|NA|TRBV19
TGTGCCAGTAGTATCGTTTTGGTAGCGGGAGGGACCTACAATGAGCAGTTCTTC
CASSIVLVAGGTYNEQFF
>TRBJ1-2|TRBD1|NA|TRBV30
TGTGCCTGGAGGCTGCAGGGGGCGGGTGGCTACACCTTC
CAWRLQGAGGYTF
>TRBJ2-1|NA|NA|TRBV6-1
TGTGCCAGCCAGTACAATGAGCAGTTCTTC
CASQYNEQFF
>TRBJ2-1|TRBD2|NA|TRBV29-1
TGCAGCGCTGCTCCACTAGCGGCCGCGGGGGATGAGCAGTTCTTC
CSAAPLAAAGDEQFF
>TRBJ2-7|TRBD1|NA|TRBV6-5
TGTGCCAGCAGTGGACAGGGGGCTACCTACGAGCAGTACTTC
CASSGQGATYEQYF
>TRBJ2-5|NA|NA|TRBV11-2
TGTGCCAGCAGCTCAGGGGTTTTAAAGCAAGAGACCCAGTACTTC
CASSSGVLKQETQYF
>TRBJ1-5|NA|few|TRBV5-6
TGTGCCAGCAGCTTAGTACCCCTAATGGGCTATCAGCCCCAGCATTTT
CASSLVPLMGYQPQHF
>TRBJ1-4|NA|once|TRBV2
TGTGCCAGCAGTGTGAGATCAACTAATGAAAAACTGTTTTTT
CASSVRSTNEKLFF
>TRBJ2-4|NA|NA|TRBV30
TGTGCCTGGAGTGTACGACAGATGAAAAACATTCAGTACTTC
CAWSVRQMKNIQYF
>TRBJ2-1|NA|NA|TRBV7-9
TGTGCCAGCAGCCCTGGGTGGGCGGGACGGGGCAATGAGCAGTTCTTC
CASSPGWAGRGNEQFF
>TRBJ1-2|TRBD1|NA|TRBV10-2
TGCGCCAGCAGTGTTGGTGCGGAGGGGACAGCGTTCTTC
CASSVGAEGTAFF
>TRBJ1-5|TRBD1|NA|TRBV7-8
TGTGCCAGCAGCTGGACAGGGGGCTCTCAGCCCCAGCATTTT
CASSWTGGSQPQHF
>TRBJ1-2|TRBD1|few|TRBV30
TGTGCCTGGGAGCTACAGGGGAGCTATGGCTACACCTTC
CAWELQGSYGYTF
>TRBJ2-1|TRBD2|once|TRBV2
TGTGCCAGCAGCAAGACAGACTCTAGCGGGAGTAGGTCGTTCTTC
CASSKTDSSGSRSFF
>TRBJ2-7|NA|NA|TRBV11-2
TGTGCCAGCAGCCCCACGGTAGGGGTCTCCTACGAGCAGTACTTC
CASSPTVGVSYEQYF
>TRBJ2-2|NA|NA|TRBV27
TGTGCCAGCAGTTCTCCGTCTCAGGGGAAAACCGGGGAGCTGTTTTTT
CASSSPSQGKTGELFF
>TRBJ2-5|TRBD2|NA|TRBV9
TGTGCCAGCAGCGACACAGCGGGAGGAGAGACCCAGTACTTC
CASSDTAGGETQYF
>TRBJ2-5|NA|few|TRBV15
TGTGCCACCAGCAGAGGACAGAGCCAAGAGACCCAGTACTTC
CATSRGQSQETQYF